This is a list of T cell receptor beta chains from one sample in a study of T cells in Graves' hyperthyroidism and ophthalmopathy. TCRdb re-called the multiplex PCR reads with MiXCR, one entry per CDR3 protein. The data contain about 640,000 distinct CDR3 sequences, roughly 20% of them singletons. The specimen sequenced was blood. The receptors were gathered from a man in his thirties or forties with Graves' ophthalmopathy. The CDR3 runs from the conserved cysteine through the conserved F or W. Each record gives: CDR3 protein, CDR3 DNA, clone size, V gene, D gene, J gene. The D gene is left open where the match is weak. Size is stated for part of the rows, as once, few or many counts, or as a class when the clone is expanded.

CASSPAKTAPYEQYF,TGTGCCAGCAGTCCCGCCAAGACGGCCCCCTACGAGCAGTACTTC,.,TRBV6-1,.,TRBJ2-7
CASSEAGTGGTEAFF,TGTGCCAGCAGTGAAGCTGGGACAGGGGGCACTGAAGCTTTCTTT,many,TRBV6-1,TRBD1,TRBJ1-1
CASSLSTSGRDHEQYF,TGTGCCAGCAGTTTATCGACTAGCGGGAGGGACCACGAGCAGTACTTC,.,TRBV28,TRBD2,TRBJ2-7
CASSAETGGLVLNTEAFF,TGTGCCAGCAGTGCGGAGACAGGGGGCCTTGTTCTGAACACTGAAGCTTTCTTT,many,TRBV6-1,TRBD1,TRBJ1-1
CASSLDSLYNEQFF,TGCGCCAGCAGCTTGGACAGCCTTTACAATGAGCAGTTCTTC,many,TRBV5-1,.,TRBJ2-1
CAWSVLGAGGNEQFF,TGTGCCTGGAGTGTACTGGGAGCGGGAGGGAATGAGCAGTTCTTC,many,TRBV30,TRBD2,TRBJ2-1
CATSDFREREQYF,TGTGCCACCAGTGATTTCCGGGAACGCGAGCAGTACTTC,many,TRBV24-1,.,TRBJ2-7
CASSVDSVEANSPLHF,TGTGCCAGCAGCGTAGATTCGGTCGAGGCTAATTCACCCCTCCACTTT,.,TRBV9,.,TRBJ1-6
CAWSPGLHSYEQYF,TGTGCCTGGAGTCCTGGGCTACACTCCTACGAGCAGTACTTC,.,TRBV30,.,TRBJ2-7
CASSTRDRGLSGANVLTF,TGTGCCAGCAGCACCCGGGACAGGGGGCTATCTGGGGCCAACGTCCTGACTTTC,few,TRBV11-2,TRBD1,TRBJ2-6
CASSEVGSAKNIQYF,TGTGCCAGCAGTGAGGTGGGGTCAGCCAAAAACATTCAGTACTTC,few,TRBV2,.,TRBJ2-4
CSARGLGEGLEADTQYF,TGCAGTGCTAGAGGCTTGGGGGAGGGTTTGGAGGCAGATACGCAGTATTTT,many,TRBV20-1,TRBD2,TRBJ2-3
CASSVSGTSGVTGELFF,TGTGCCAGCAGCGTATCCGGGACTAGCGGGGTCACCGGGGAGCTGTTTTTT,few,TRBV9,TRBD2,TRBJ2-2
CASSQSGRYTEAFF,TGCGCCAGCAGCCAGTCGGGGAGGTATACTGAAGCTTTCTTT,few,TRBV4-3,.,TRBJ1-1
CASSPGTGPAPNEKLFF,TGTGCCAGCAGTCCCGGGACAGGGCCCGCTCCAAATGAAAAACTGTTTTTT,.,TRBV28,TRBD1,TRBJ1-4
CASSEAPQGRSPLHF,TGTGCCAGCAGTGAAGCCCCACAAGGCCGGTCACCCCTCCACTTT,few,TRBV2,.,TRBJ1-6
CASSQGPGEGKFF,TGCGCCAGCAGCCAAGGTCCGGGCGAGGGGAAGTTCTTC,.,TRBV3-1,.,TRBJ2-1
CASTHIPHWTDDNQPQHF,TGTGCCAGCACTCACATCCCCCACTGGACAGACGACAATCAGCCCCAGCATTTT,.,TRBV6-1,.,TRBJ1-5
CASSLDGRGGEQYF,TGCGCCAGCAGCTTGGATGGCAGGGGGGGCGAGCAGTACTTC,many,TRBV5-1,.,TRBJ2-7
CASSSRTAQETQYF,TGTGCCAGCAGCTCCCGGACAGCCCAAGAGACCCAGTACTTC,.,TRBV11-1,.,TRBJ2-5
CASSYVRPMNTEAFF,TGTGCCAGCAGTTACGTACGACCCATGAACACTGAAGCTTTCTTT,many,TRBV6-1,.,TRBJ1-1
CASSQVTESSYEQYF,TGCGCCAGCAGCCAAGTTACGGAGAGCTCCTACGAGCAGTACTTC,few,TRBV4-1,.,TRBJ2-7
CASSSFLAGSDNEQFF,TGTGCCAGCAGTTCCTTCCTAGCGGGCAGTGACAATGAGCAGTTCTTC,many,TRBV28,TRBD2,TRBJ2-1
CASRDLETQYF,TGTGCCAGCCGCGACCTGGAGACCCAGTACTTC,.,TRBV11-1,.,TRBJ2-5
CASGRQGYEQYF,TGTGCCAGTGGACGACAGGGCTACGAGCAGTACTTC,.,TRBV19,TRBD1,TRBJ2-7
CASRVGLAGAGEQFF,TGTGCCAGCCGAGTGGGGCTAGCGGGAGCTGGGGAGCAGTTCTTC,few,TRBV2,TRBD2,TRBJ2-1